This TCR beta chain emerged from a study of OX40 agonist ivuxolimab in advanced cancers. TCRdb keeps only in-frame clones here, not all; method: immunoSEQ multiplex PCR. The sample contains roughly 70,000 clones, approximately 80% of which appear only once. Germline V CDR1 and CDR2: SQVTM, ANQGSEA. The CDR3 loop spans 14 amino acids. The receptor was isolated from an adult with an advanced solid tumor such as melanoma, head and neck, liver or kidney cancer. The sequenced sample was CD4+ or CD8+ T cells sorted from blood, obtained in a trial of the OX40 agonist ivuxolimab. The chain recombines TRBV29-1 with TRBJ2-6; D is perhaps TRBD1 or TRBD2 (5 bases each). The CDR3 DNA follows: TGCAGTATCGGGACGCCGGGGGGGGCCAACGTCCTGACTTTC. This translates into CSIGTPGGANVLTF.